The sequence of this TCR beta chain was determined in a study of cytomegalovirus exposure and HLA in healthy donors. PCR amplification relied on 60 Vbeta primers (plus 13 Jbeta primers). Data came from immunoSEQ multiplex PCR; TCRdb stores just in-frame clones and leaves some out. The data contain around 180,000 clones, around 80% of them singletons. CDR1 and CDR2 from the germline V gene are LGHNA and YSLEER. The CDR3 has 16 residues. Trimming removed 0 bases from V and 2 bases from J, with 11 bases in between. The J gene is TRBJ1-5, the V gene TRBV4-3; D not resolved. The clonotype comes from a young woman in good health and CMV-seropositive. The sequenced material came from PBMCs. DNA for the CDR3: TGCGCCAGCAGCCAAGACTTTACCCAGGGCAATCAGCCCCAGCATTTT. It translates to CASSQDFTQGNQPQHF.